Here is one T cell receptor beta chain with its context. Its antigen remains unidentified. The data stem from a study of glioma-infiltrating T cells. The wider study: Glioma patients had dexamethasone for six or fewer days before surgery. Study-level results: A blood CDR3 motif signature was depleted in highly divergent patients. Above-expected tissue-blood divergence occurred in all gliomas, most in low-grade ones.

Using RNA template, CDR3s of TCR alpha and beta were amplified with iRepertoire arm-PCR. Tissue mRNA or PBMC total RNA, 100-400 ng, went into one-step reverse transcription and amplification. TCRdb independently ran MiXCR on the multiplex PCR reads; one entry per CDR3 protein. The data show about 410,000 distinct CDR3 sequences, about two fifths seen once. Germline values: CDR1 SGHRS, CDR2 YFSETQ. This CDR3 comprises 14 residues. V lost 5 bases and J 1 base, leaving 12 bases between the germline ends. The clonotype comes from a human donor with low-grade glioma or glioblastoma, undergoing nonglioma brain surgery, or in good health (not recorded which). This chain links TRBV5-1 with TRBJ1-1; D not resolved. The sequenced sample consisted of glioma tissue, nonneoplastic brain tissue, or PBMCs (not recorded which). The CDR3 reads CASRPDGANTEAFF. As DNA, the CDR3 is TGCGCCAGCAGACCGGACGGAGCGAACACTGAAGCTTTCTTT.